This T cell receptor beta chain was identified in a study of blood T cells in healthy people across ages. CDR1 and CDR2 (germline): SQVTM, ANQGSEA. The length of the CDR3 is 15 residues. V trimming: 5 bases; J trimming: 2 bases; junction bases outside the gene matches: 9. A J-beta primer mix and a sample-barcoded 5' primer were used in a second PCR of roughly 6 to 11 cycles. A template-switch adaptor containing 12 random nucleotides labeled each cDNA molecule. TCRdb recomputed calls from the 5' RACE reads with MiXCR, one row per CDR3 protein. The sample shows hundreds of thousands of distinct CDR3 sequences, roughly 30% of them seen only once. This clonotype was seen ten or more times. There were healthy Caucasian individuals from Russia, aged about 6 to 100, serving as donors.

The chain is built from TRBV29-1 and TRBJ2-3, with TRBD1 identical over 8 bases. Sequences were obtained from blood. This clonotype was sampled from a woman of 80 years or more in good health. This CDR3 is CSVLNRQGPTDTQYF. In nucleotides, the CDR3 is TGCAGCGTTTTGAATCGACAGGGGCCCACAGATACGCAGTATTTT.